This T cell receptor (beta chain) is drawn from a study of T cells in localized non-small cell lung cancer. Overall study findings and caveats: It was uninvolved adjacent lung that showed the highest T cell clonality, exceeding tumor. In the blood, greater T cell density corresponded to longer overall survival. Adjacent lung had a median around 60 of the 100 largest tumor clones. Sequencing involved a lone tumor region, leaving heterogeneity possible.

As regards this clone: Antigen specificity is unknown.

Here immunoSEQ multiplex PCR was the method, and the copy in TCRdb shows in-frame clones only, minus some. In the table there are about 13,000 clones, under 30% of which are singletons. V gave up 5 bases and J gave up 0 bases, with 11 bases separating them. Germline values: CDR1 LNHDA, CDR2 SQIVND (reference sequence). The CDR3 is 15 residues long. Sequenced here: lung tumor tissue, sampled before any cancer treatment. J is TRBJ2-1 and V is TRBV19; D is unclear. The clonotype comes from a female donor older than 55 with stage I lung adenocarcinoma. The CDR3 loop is CASSPRSISYNEQFF. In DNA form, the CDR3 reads TGTGCCAGTAGTCCCCGGTCCATCTCCTACAATGAGCAGTTCTTC.